This is a list of T cell receptor beta chains from one sample in a study of shared clonotypes between healthy human individuals. Sequenced by immunoSEQ multiplex PCR; TCRdb stores in-frame clones only, minus some. The sample yields roughly 1,000,000 clones, 70% to 80% seen once. Sequenced sample: memory CD4+ T cells from PBMCs. Receptor source: a man aged 18 to 30 in good health. Some clones in this sample may be carry-over from other donors' samples. Both conserved end residues are part of each CDR3. The D gene is left open where the match is weak. Only some rows state a clone size, as once, few, many or a class for expanded clones.

14	TRBD2	.	TRBV5-1	TRBJ2-7	TGCGCCAGCAGCTTGGGTCTAGCGGTCTACGAGCAGTACTTC	CASSLGLAVYEQYF
13	.	.	TRBV4-2	TRBJ2-7	TGTACCAGCAGCCAAGGGGCTCGTTACGAGCAGTACTTC	CTSSQGARYEQYF
16	TRBD1	few	TRBV13	TRBJ1-2	TGTGCCAGCAGCCCACGACAGGGGGCGATGACCTATGGCTACACCTTC	CASSPRQGAMTYGYTF
15	.	.	TRBV7-2	TRBJ2-5	TGTGCCAGCAGCTCCCCCCTCCGAGGGCATGAGACCCAGTACTTC	CASSSPLRGHETQYF
15	TRBD1	.	TRBV6-5	TRBJ1-2	TGTGCCAGCAGACGGGACAGACAACCTTACTATGGCTACGCCTTC	CASRRDRQPYYGYAF
18	TRBD2	.	TRBV7-9	TRBJ2-3	TGTGCCAGCAGCCCCCCCTATCGGCGGGAGTGGGCGACCGATACGCAGTATTTT	CASSPPYRREWATDTQYF
14	TRBD1	once	TRBV18	TRBJ1-1	TGTGCCACGCACCCTTGGGACAGGAACACTGAAGCTTTCTTT	CATHPWDRNTEAFF
18	.	.	TRBV10-3	TRBJ2-7	TGTGCCATCAGTGACCCCCGGGCTAGCGACAGAAGCTCCTACGAGCAGTACTTC	CAISDPRASDRSSYEQYF
16	.	.	TRBV5-1	TRBJ2-3	TGCGCCAGCAGCTCTATTGTTGCAGGGAGCACAGATACGCAGTATTTT	CASSSIVAGSTDTQYF
16	.	once	TRBV7-8	TRBJ1-1	TGTGCCAGCAGCTTAGAGGGTCTCGTAATGAACACTGAAGCTTCCTTT	CASSLEGLVMNTEASF
14	.	.	TRBV7-8	TRBJ2-7	TGTGCCAGCAGCTTATTGGGGGCCCCCTACGAGCAGTACTTC	CASSLLGAPYEQYF
11	.	.	TRBV5-8	TRBJ1-2	TGTGCCAGCAGCTTGGGGTCCGGCTACACCTTC	CASSLGSGYTF
14	.	.	TRBV27	TRBJ2-7	TGTGCCAGCAGTTTTAGGGCAGGGGGGTACGAGCAGTACTTC	CASSFRAGGYEQYF
14	.	.	TRBV4-3	TRBJ2-7	TGCGCCAGCAGCCTCGTCCCGGGTCCAGGCGAGCAGTACTTC	CASSLVPGPGEQYF
16	TRBD2	.	TRBV5-6	TRBJ2-1	TGTGCCAGCAGCTTGGGGTCGGGAGGATCCTACAATGAGCAGTTCTTC	CASSLGSGGSYNEQFF
19	TRBD2	.	TRBV9	TRBJ2-1	TGTGCCAGCAGCGAGAAGACTAGCGGGAGGGCCTCAGGTTTCAATGAGCAGTTCTTC	CASSEKTSGRASGFNEQFF
16	.	.	TRBV7-9	TRBJ1-2	TGTGCCAGCAGCTTAGTACAGGGTCTGAAGAACTATGGCTACACCTTC	CASSLVQGLKNYGYTF
12	.	many	TRBV7-8	TRBJ1-1	TGTGCCAGCAGCTTGGTTGAGACTGAAGCTTTCTTT	CASSLVETEAFF
14	.	.	TRBV5-6	TRBJ2-7	TGTGCCGGCAGTTCCCGGTCCGGGAATGACGAGCAGTACTTC	CAGSSRSGNDEQYF
15	.	.	TRBV7-6	TRBJ1-2	TGTGCCAGCAGACCTACGACAGGCCCTAACTATGGCTACACCTTC	CASRPTTGPNYGYTF
11	.	.	TRBV29-1	TRBJ1-4	TGCGCGAAGGACAGCGGGGAAAAACTGTTTTTT	CAKDSGEKLFF
12	TRBD1	.	TRBV29-1	TRBJ2-7	TGCAGCGTGCGGGACAGGGCCCACGAGCAGTACTTC	CSVRDRAHEQYF
14	.	.	TRBV5-1	TRBJ2-7	TGCGCCAGCAGCTTGGGGGACACAAGTTACGAGCAGTACTTC	CASSLGDTSYEQYF
15	.	few	TRBV11-2	TRBJ1-2	TGTGCCAGCAGCTTAGAAGAGGGGCCGTGGGCGGGCTACACCTTC	CASSLEEGPWAGYTF
15	.	.	TRBV5-1	TRBJ1-4	TGCGCCAGCAGCTTGGTTCGAGGTGGCGATGAAAAACTGTTTTTT	CASSLVRGGDEKLFF
13	.	.	TRBV2	TRBJ2-6	TGTGCCAGCACAAGGTCTGGGGCCAACGTCCTGACTTTC	CASTRSGANVLTF
13	.	.	TRBV5-8	TRBJ1-5	TGTGCCAGCCAGACGCAGGAGTATCAGCCCCAGCATTTT	CASQTQEYQPQHF
12	.	.	TRBV6-1	TRBJ1-2	TGTGCCAGCAGTACCTGGAACTATGGCTACACCTTC	CASSTWNYGYTF
11	.	.	TRBV20-1	TRBJ2-5	TGCAGTGCCGTGGGGGGAGAGACCCAGTACTTC	CSAVGGETQYF
15	TRBD1	.	TRBV5-1	TRBJ2-2	TGCGCCAGCATCTCAATGACAGGGAGCACCGGGGAGCTGTTTTTT	CASISMTGSTGELFF
15	.	.	TRBV5-1	TRBJ2-2	TGCGCCAGCAGCTTGGTCGGCCAGTCAACCGGGGAGCTGTTTTTT	CASSLVGQSTGELFF
16	TRBD1	.	TRBV5-1	TRBJ1-1	TGCGCCAGCAGCTTGGCCACAGGGGCGATGAACACTGAAGCTTTCTTT	CASSLATGAMNTEAFF
15	.	.	TRBV7-9	TRBJ1-4	TGTGCCAGCAGCCGCGCGACAGCAACTAATGAAAAACTGTTTTTT	CASSRATATNEKLFF
14	TRBD1	once	TRBV2	TRBJ1-1	TGTGCCAGCAGTGATAAGGGGGCGCGAACTGAAGCTTTCTTT	CASSDKGARTEAFF
15	.	.	TRBV6-4	TRBJ2-6	TGTGCCAGCAGTGACCCTAGCTCTGGGGCCAACGTCCTGACTTTC	CASSDPSSGANVLTF
14	.	.	TRBV27	TRBJ1-2	TGTGCCAGCAGTTCCAGGGTCGCAAACTATGGCTACACCTTC	CASSSRVANYGYTF
13	.	.	TRBV7-9	TRBJ1-6	TGTGCCAGCACGGGAGTGCCGGGTTCACCCCTCCACTTT	CASTGVPGSPLHF
15	.	.	TRBV7-2	TRBJ2-3	TGTGCCAGCAGCTTAGCACCCGGAAGCACAGATACGCAGTATTTT	CASSLAPGSTDTQYF
15	TRBD2	.	TRBV5-1	TRBJ2-7	TGCGCCAGCAGCTTGAACGCGGGAGCGCCCTACGAGCAGTACTTC	CASSLNAGAPYEQYF
15	TRBD1	.	TRBV28	TRBJ2-1	TGTGCCAGCCAAACCGGGACAGGGGCCTACAATGAGCAGTTCTTC	CASQTGTGAYNEQFF
13	.	.	TRBV18	TRBJ1-5	TGTGCCAGCTCACCGGGGGGGGATCAGCCCCAGCATTTT	CASSPGGDQPQHF
13	.	.	TRBV25-1	TRBJ1-5	TGTGCCAGCAGTGAGGTTGGGGGGAGGTCCCAGCATTTT	CASSEVGGRSQHF
13	.	.	TRBV5-5	TRBJ1-1	TGTGCCAGCCTTTCGGCCCCGAACACTGAAGCTTTCTTT	CASLSAPNTEAFF
16	TRBD2	.	TRBV7-3	TRBJ2-3	TGTGCCAGCAGCCTCCGGCCAGCGGGAAGCACAGATACGCAGTATTTT	CASSLRPAGSTDTQYF
17	.	once	TRBV6-1	TRBJ2-3	TGTGCCAGCAGTGAGTTTCCCGGGACGGGGGGCACAGATACGCAGTATTTT	CASSEFPGTGGTDTQYF
16	TRBD1	.	TRBV7-9	TRBJ1-6	TGTGCCAGCAGCGCCACAGGGGCAACCTATAATTCACCCCTCCACTTT	CASSATGATYNSPLHF
12	TRBD1	.	TRBV6-6	TRBJ2-1	TGTGCCAGCAGTTTACAGGGGTCTGAGCAGTTCTTC	CASSLQGSEQFF